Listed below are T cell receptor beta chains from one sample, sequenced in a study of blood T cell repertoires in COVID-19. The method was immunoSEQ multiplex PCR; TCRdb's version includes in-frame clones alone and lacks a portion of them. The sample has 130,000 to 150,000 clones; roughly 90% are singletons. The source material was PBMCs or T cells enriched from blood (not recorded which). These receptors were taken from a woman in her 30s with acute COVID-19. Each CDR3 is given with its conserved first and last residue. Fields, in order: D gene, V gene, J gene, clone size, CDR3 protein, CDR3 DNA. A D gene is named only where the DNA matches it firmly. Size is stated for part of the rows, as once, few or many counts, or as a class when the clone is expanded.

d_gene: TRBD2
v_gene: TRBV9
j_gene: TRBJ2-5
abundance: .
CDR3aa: CASSVRGDSQETQYF
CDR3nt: TGTGCCAGCAGCGTACGGGGGGATTCCCAAGAGACCCAGTACTTC

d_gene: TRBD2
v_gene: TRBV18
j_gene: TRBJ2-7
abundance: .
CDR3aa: CASSPRPGLAGGPYEQYF
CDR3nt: TGTGCCAGCTCACCTCGTCCGGGACTAGCGGGAGGTCCCTACGAGCAGTACTTC

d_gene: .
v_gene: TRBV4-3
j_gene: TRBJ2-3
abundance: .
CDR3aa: CASSQLEGPADTQYF
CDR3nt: TGCGCCAGCAGCCAGCTCGAGGGCCCCGCAGATACGCAGTATTTT

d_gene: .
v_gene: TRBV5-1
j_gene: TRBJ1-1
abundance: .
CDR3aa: CASSLEANTEAFF
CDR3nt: TGCGCCAGCAGCTTGGAAGCGAACACTGAAGCTTTCTTT

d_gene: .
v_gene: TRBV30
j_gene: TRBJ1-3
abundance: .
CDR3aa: CAWNPVLAGNTIYF
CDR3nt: TGTGCCTGGAATCCCGTTCTCGCTGGAAACACCATATATTTT

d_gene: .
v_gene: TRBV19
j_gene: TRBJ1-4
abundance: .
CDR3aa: CASTLDAGSEKLFF
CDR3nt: TGTGCCAGTACCCTGGACGCGGGAAGTGAAAAACTGTTTTTT

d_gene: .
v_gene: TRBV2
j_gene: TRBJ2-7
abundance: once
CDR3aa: CASSLQVTAYEQYF
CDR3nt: TGTGCCAGCAGCCTTCAGGTGACAGCCTACGAGCAGTACTTC

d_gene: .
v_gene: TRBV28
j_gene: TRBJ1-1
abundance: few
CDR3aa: CATHETGARGAEAFF
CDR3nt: TGTGCCACTCACGAGACAGGCGCGAGAGGCGCTGAAGCTTTCTTT

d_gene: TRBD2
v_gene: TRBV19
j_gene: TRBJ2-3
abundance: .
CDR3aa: CASTRRLAGIDTQYF
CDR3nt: TGTGCCAGTACCCGACGGCTAGCGGGAATAGATACGCAGTATTTT

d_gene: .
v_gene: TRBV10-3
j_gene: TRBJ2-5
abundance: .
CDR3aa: CAINIGGVGETQYF
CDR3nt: TGTGCCATCAACATAGGGGGTGTAGGAGAGACCCAGTACTTC

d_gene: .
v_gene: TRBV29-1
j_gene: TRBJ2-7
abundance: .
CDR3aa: CSAGTLLSYEQYF
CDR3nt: TGCAGCGCTGGGACACTCCTCTCCTACGAGCAGTACTTC

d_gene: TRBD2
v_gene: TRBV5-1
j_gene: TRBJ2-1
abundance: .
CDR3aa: CASSLAPGETSGFNEQFF
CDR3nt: TGCGCCAGCAGCTTGGCCCCCGGTGAGACTAGCGGTTTCAATGAGCAGTTCTTC

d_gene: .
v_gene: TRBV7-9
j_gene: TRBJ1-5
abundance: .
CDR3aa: CASSLSGGLNQPQHF
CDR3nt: TGTGCCAGCAGCTTATCGGGGGGGCTAAATCAGCCCCAGCATTTT

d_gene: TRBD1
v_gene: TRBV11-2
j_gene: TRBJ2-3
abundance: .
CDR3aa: CASSLPGTVADTQYF
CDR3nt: TGTGCCAGCAGCTTACCCGGGACAGTGGCAGATACGCAGTATTTT

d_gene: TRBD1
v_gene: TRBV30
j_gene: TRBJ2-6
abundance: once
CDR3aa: CAWSRSWGTGRSSGANVLTF
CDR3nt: TGTGCCTGGAGTCGAAGCTGGGGGACAGGGAGGAGCTCTGGGGCCAACGTCCTGACTTTC

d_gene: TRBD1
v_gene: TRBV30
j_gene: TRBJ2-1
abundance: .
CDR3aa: CAWSVSPGGQFF
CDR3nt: TGTGCCTGGAGTGTAAGCCCAGGGGGGCAGTTCTTC

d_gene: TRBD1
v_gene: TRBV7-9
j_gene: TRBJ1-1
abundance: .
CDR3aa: CASSVWTGNTEAFF
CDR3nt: TGTGCCAGCAGCGTATGGACAGGGAACACTGAAGCTTTCTTT

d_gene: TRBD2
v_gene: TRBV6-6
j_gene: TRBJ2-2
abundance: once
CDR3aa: CASSPGVAGVNTGELFF
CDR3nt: TGTGCCAGCAGTCCCGGGGTTGCGGGAGTAAACACCGGGGAGCTGTTTTTT

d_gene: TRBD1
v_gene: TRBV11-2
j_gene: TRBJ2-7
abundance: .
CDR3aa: CASSQGVAEQYF
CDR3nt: TGTGCCAGCAGCCAGGGGGTAGCCGAGCAGTACTTC

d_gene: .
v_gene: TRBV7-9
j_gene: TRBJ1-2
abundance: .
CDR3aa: CASSPGTGVLGYGYTF
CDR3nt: TGTGCCAGCAGCCCCGGGACGGGGGTTTTAGGCTATGGCTACACCTTC

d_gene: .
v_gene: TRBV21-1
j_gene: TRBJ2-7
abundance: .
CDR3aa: CASSPGQGKSYEQYF
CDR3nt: TGTGCCAGCAGCCCCGGACAGGGGAAATCCTACGAGCAGTACTTC

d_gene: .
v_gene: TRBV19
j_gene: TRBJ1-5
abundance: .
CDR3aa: CASSIGPLRGPRTGNQPQHF
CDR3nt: TGTGCCAGTAGTATTGGTCCTCTTCGGGGTCCCCGTACCGGCAATCAGCCCCAGCATTTT

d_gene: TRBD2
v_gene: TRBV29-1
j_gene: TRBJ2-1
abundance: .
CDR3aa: CSVGAGAGGPYNEQFF
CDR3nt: TGCAGCGTTGGGGCAGGAGCGGGAGGGCCCTACAATGAGCAGTTCTTC

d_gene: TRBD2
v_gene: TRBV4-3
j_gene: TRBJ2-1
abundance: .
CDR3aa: CASSQVAGGPGEQFF
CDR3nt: TGCGCCAGCAGCCAAGTAGCGGGAGGGCCGGGTGAGCAGTTCTTC

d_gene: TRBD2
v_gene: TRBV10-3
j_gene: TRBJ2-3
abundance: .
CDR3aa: CAISHSGSTDTQYF
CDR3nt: TGTGCCATCAGTCATAGCGGGAGCACAGATACGCAGTATTTT

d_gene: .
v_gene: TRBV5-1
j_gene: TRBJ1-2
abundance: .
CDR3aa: CASSLTQGFGYTF
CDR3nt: TGCGCCAGCAGCTTGACTCAGGGATTTGGCTACACCTTC

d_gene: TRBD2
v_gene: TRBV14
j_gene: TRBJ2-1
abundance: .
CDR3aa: CASSQIGLAGSSYNEQFF
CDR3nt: TGTGCCAGCAGCCAGATCGGACTAGCGGGTTCCTCCTACAATGAGCAGTTCTTC

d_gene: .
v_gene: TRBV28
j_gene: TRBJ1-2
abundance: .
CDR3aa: CASSKTAAYYGYTF
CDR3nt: TGTGCCAGCAGTAAGACAGCCGCCTACTATGGCTACACCTTC

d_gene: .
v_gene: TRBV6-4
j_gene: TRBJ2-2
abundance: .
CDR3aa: CASSDRNTGELFF
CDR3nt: TGTGCCAGCAGTGACCGGAACACCGGGGAGCTGTTTTTT

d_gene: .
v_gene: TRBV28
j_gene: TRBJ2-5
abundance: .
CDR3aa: CASRRSQETQYF
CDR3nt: TGTGCCAGCAGGCGATCGCAAGAGACCCAGTACTTC

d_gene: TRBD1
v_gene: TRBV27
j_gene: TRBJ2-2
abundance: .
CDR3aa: CASSLSWGTAGELFF
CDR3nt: TGTGCCAGCAGTTTATCGTGGGGGACAGCCGGGGAGCTGTTTTTT

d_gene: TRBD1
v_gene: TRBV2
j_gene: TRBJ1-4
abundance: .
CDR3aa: CASRNRGASNEKLFF
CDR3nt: TGTGCCAGCAGAAACAGGGGGGCGTCAAATGAAAAACTGTTTTTT

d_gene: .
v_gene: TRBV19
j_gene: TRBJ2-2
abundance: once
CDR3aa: CASAQDWRDTGELFF
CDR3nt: TGTGCCAGTGCCCAGGACTGGAGGGACACCGGGGAGCTGTTTTTT

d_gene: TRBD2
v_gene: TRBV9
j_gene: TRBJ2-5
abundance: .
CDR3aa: CASSGSGSGQETQYF
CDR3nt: TGTGCCAGCAGCGGTAGCGGGAGTGGCCAAGAGACCCAGTACTTC

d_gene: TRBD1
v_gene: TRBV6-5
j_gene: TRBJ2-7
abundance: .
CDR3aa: CASTTDRGYEQYF
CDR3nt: TGTGCCAGTACTACTGACAGGGGGTACGAGCAGTACTTC

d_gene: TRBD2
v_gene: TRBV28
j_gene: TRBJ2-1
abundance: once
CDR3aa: CASKRLAGVYNEQFF
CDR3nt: TGTGCCAGCAAAAGGCTAGCGGGAGTCTACAATGAGCAGTTCTTC

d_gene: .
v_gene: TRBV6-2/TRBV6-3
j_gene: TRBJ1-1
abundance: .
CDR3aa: CASSYMQISEAFF
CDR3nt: TGTGCCAGCAGTTATATGCAGATTTCTGAAGCTTTCTTT

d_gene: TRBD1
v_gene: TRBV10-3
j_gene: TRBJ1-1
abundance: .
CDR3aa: CAIDRGGPNTEAFF
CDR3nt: TGTGCCATCGACAGGGGAGGTCCCAACACTGAAGCTTTCTTT

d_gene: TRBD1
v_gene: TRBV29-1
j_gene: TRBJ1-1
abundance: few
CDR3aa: CSVARQGEGTEAFF
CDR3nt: TGCAGCGTCGCCCGACAGGGGGAGGGTACTGAAGCTTTCTTT

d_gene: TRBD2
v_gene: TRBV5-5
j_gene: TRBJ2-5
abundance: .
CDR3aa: CASSLIAGGSQETQYF
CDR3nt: TGTGCCAGCAGCTTGATTGCGGGAGGATCTCAAGAGACCCAGTACTTC